This T cell receptor (beta chain) was obtained from a study of a mutant IDH1 vaccine in newly diagnosed glioma. About the study: The vaccination schedule gave patients eight doses in weeks 1, 3, 5, 7, 11, 15, 19 and 23. Patients got their first vaccination 4-6 weeks after radiotherapy alone, or with temozolomide cycles.

There are a few counts of this clone. Antigen unknown. Produced via immunoSEQ multiplex PCR; TCRdb's table is partial and in-frame only. This sample yields about 25,000 clones, of which about 70% are seen a single time; more than 9.5% belongs to the top ten. Noted time point: week 11, during vaccination. Vaccinated patients received 300 ug of mutant IDH1 20-mer peptide per dose, with topical imiquimod. This CDR3 is built from 15 residues. Germline CDR1 and CDR2: MGHRA and YSYEKL. V dropped 0 bases and J dropped 4 bases, with 12 bases sitting between them. The sequencing used peripheral blood mononuclear cells (PBMCs), collected from a glioma patient whose treatment included an IDH1 peptide vaccine. This receptor was obtained from a man between 18 and 35 years old with glioma. Some clones in this sample may be carry-over from other donors' samples. The chain combines TRBV4-1 with TRBJ1-1; a possible D gene is TRBD1 (5 bases). Written as DNA, the CDR3 is TGCGCCAGCAGCCAAGATCCAGGGCGTAGCACTGAAGCTTTCTTT. The encoded protein is CASSQDPGRSTEAFF.